This T cell receptor (beta chain) was recorded in a study of T cell responses to AZD1222 COVID-19 vaccine (dated by TCRdb to the early 2020s). Describing the broader study: A total of over 230 trial participants underwent TCR sequencing, of whom around 200 received two doses of AZD1222 and around 26 received two doses of the MenACWY control vaccine. Enrollment into the trials was organized by age into subgroups of 18-55, 56-69 and 70-plus years, and those subgroups contained roughly 140, 27 and 60 TCR-sequenced participants, respectively. Beyond this particular receptor, the publication reports: The 56-69-year group was small, and its depth increase did not reach significance, likely because of low power. After two AZD1222 doses, both the breadth and the depth of spike-specific TCRs were significantly higher than at day 0 and than in MenACWY recipients. Most participants were white British and females outnumbered males, and the authors suggested that clonal diversity may have been underestimated. Reportedly, close to half of the unique spike-specific TCRs recognized epitopes lying outside the regions that are mutated in the B.1.351 and B.1.1.7 variants. Vaccine-associated CD4 TCRs spanned the whole spike protein, with dominant responses in regions 160-218 and 743-854. Because no day 14 peak-response samples were available, repertoires were characterized only after the peak T cell response. Conclusions about previously exposed vaccinees were limited because only six AZD1222 recipients were SARS-CoV-2 seropositive at baseline.

This specimen's time point label, interpreted: about 28 days (+/-7) after the second vaccine dose. Because spike-specific TCR depth and breadth did not differ between the two schedules, AZD1222 recipients who got a second dose at roughly 4 weeks were pooled with those who got a second dose at roughly 12 weeks. Vaccinee samples were obtained from the UK trials COV001 and COV002, which included a single-blind randomized controlled phase 2/3 trial of AZD1222 (ChAdOx1 nCoV-19) in healthy adults. Trial participant PBMC samples were collected at day 0 and day 28 after the second dose for TCRbeta chain sequencing. The CDR3 holds 15 amino acids from the cysteine to the phenylalanine. Here the CDR3 DNA is all that survives: 45 bases in frame from base 1. V is pruned by 3 bases and J by 2 bases, leaving 2 bases of the junction without a gene match. CDR1 is given as MDHEN and CDR2 as SYDVKM, both from the germline V gene.

The CDR3 regions of human TCRbeta chains were analyzed by immunosequencing. The authors processed their data as follows. TCRs in the repertoires were compared against a reference library of SARS-CoV-2-specific TCRs that had been generated with the MIRA antigen-specificity platform. Breadth was defined as the fraction of unique TCRs that were SARS-CoV-2-associated. Depth was defined as the fraction of total T cells that were SARS-CoV-2-associated. Using the MIRA data, each spike-specific TCR was mapped to the spike region that the TCR reacts to and placed in a CD4 or CD8 class. Log10-transformed breadth and depth values were compared by one-way ANOVA with Sidak's multiple comparisons tests. In TCRdb, the immuneACCESS table is reduced to in-frame sequences with V and J assigned. These tables do not hold every clone; where another copy was compared, an unresolved V gene accounts for under half, and the others remain unexplained. V and J calls and clone size are those listed in that table; D and trimming were worked out from the DNA. Recorded for this sample are fewer than 90,000 clones; 86% of them occurred a single time. The top ten constitute less than 6.5% of the sample.

As regards this clone: The antigen it recognizes is unknown. The sample holds no much larger clone one base away, and base qualities are not on file.

The sequence joins TRBV28 to TRBJ2-1, with 9 bases aligning to TRBD2. The receptor was derived from an adult who received the AZD1222 COVID-19 vaccine. Source: peripheral blood, taken 28 days after the second AZD1222 dose. Read as DNA, the sequence is TGTGCCAGCAGTTTTTCTAGCGGGGCCTACAATGAGCAGTTCTTC. It codes for CASSFSSGAYNEQFF.